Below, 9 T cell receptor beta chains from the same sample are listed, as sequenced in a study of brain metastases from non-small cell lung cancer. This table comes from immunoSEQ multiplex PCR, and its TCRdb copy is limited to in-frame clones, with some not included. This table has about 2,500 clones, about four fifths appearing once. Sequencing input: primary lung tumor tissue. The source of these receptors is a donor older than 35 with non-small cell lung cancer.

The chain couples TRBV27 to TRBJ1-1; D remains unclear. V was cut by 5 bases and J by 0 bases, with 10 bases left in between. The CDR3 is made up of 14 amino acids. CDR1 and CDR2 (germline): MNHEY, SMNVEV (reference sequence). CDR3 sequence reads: CASSPIGMNTEAFF. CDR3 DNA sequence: TGTGCCAGCAGTCCCATCGGCATGAACACTGAAGCTTTCTTT.

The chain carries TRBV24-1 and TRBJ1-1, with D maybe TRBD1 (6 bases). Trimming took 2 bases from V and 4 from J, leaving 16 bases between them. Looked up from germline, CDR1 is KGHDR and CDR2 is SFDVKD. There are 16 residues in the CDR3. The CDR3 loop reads CATSDSRGGASTEAFF. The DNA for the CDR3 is TGTGCCACCAGTGATTCTCGGGGGGGGGCGAGCACTGAAGCTTTCTTT.

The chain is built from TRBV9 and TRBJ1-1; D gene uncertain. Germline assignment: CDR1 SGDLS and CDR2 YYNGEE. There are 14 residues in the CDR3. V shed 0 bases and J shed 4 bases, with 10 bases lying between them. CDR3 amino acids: CASSVEGGGTEAFF. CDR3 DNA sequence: TGTGCCAGCAGCGTAGAAGGAGGAGGCACTGAAGCTTTCTTT.

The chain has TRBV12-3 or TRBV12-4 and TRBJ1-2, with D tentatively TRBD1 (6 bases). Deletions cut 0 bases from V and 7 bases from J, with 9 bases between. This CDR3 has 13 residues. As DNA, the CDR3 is TGTGCCAGCAGTTTAGCAGTGGACAGTGGCTACACCTTC. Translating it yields CASSLAVDSGYTF.

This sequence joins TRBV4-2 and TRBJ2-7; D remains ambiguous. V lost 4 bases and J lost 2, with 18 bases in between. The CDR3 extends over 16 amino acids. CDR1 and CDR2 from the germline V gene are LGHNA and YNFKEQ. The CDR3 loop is CASSPRIGLSTYEQYF. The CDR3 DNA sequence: TGTGCCAGCAGCCCCCGGATCGGGTTAAGTACCTACGAGCAGTACTTC.

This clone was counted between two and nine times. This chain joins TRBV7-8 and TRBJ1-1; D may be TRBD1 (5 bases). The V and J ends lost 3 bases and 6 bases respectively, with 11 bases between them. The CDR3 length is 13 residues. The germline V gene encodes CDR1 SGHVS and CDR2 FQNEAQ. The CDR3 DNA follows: TGTGCCAGCAGCTTGACAGTTTACCCTGAAGCTTTCTTT. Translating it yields CASSLTVYPEAFF.

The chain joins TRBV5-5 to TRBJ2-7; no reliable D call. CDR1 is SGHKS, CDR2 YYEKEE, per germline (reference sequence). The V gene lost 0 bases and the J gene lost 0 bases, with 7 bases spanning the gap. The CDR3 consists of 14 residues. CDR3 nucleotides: TGTGCCAGCAGCTTGGCTACCCTCTCCTACGAGCAGTACTTC. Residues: CASSLATLSYEQYF.

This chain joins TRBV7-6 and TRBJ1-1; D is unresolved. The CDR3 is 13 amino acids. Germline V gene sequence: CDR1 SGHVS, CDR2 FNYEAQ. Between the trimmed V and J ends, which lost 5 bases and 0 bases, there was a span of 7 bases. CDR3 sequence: CASSAALNTEAFF. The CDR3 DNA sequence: TGTGCCAGCAGCGCCGCGCTGAACACTGAAGCTTTCTTT. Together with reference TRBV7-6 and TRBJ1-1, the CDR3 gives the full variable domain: GAGVSQSPRYKVTKRGQDVALRCDPISGHVSLYWYRQALGQGPEFLTYFNYEAQQDKSGLPNDRFSAERPEGSISTLTIQRTEQRDSAMYRCASSAALNTEAFFGQGTRLTVV.

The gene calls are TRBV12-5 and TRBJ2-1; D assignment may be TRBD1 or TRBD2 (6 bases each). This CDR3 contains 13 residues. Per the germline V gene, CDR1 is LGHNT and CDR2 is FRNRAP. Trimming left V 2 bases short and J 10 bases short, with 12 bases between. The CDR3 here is CASGLRGVGEQFF. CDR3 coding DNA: TGTGCTAGTGGTTTGAGGGGGGTAGGAGAGCAGTTCTTC.